Described below is a single T cell receptor (beta chain) sequence and its context. Its target is unknown. The sequenced template was cDNA made from the entire isolated RNA. The study obtained an average of approximately 950,000 reads from stem cell-like memory T cell samples. Here immunoSEQ multiplex PCR was the method, and the copy in TCRdb shows in-frame clones only, minus some. The table has around 53,000 clones, 55% to 70% seen once. Purities over 95% were achieved in all sorted populations. Trimming left V 6 bases short and J 0 bases short, with 15 bases between. CDR1 and CDR2 (germline): MNHEY, SMNVEV (reference sequence). This CDR3 is 16 amino acids long. This record comes from a study of beta chain features in type 1 diabetes. Points from the study as a whole: Researchers report that Type 1 diabetes patients had moderately but significantly shorter TCRB CDR3s across all four CD4+ subsets. Still unanswered here is whether HLA type influences TCRB rearrangement.

Sequencing used stem cell memory CD4+ T cells from blood. The sequence derives from a woman aged 30 to 39 with type 1 diabetes. The chain links TRBV27 to TRBJ2-1; maybe TRBD1 (7 bases). CDR3 in DNA: TGTGCCAGCAGGCCCCGGCGGGACAGCTCCTACAATGAGCAGTTCTTC. Protein product: CASRPRRDSSYNEQFF.